What follows are 30 T cell receptor beta chains derived from one specimen sequenced in a study of cytomegalovirus exposure and HLA in healthy donors. The PCR contained 60 Vbeta and 13 Jbeta primers. Data came from immunoSEQ multiplex PCR; TCRdb stores just in-frame clones and leaves some out. The sample comprises around 120,000 clones, approximately 81% of which are singletons, and roughly 3.9% rests with the top ten. Sequencing was carried out using PBMCs. These receptors were taken from a woman in her twenties or thirties in good health and CMV-seronegative.

The chain employs TRBV10-1 and TRBJ2-3, with 7 bases matching TRBD2. Losses at the gene ends were 5 bases for V and 4 bases for J; bases not matched to a gene: 3. CDR1 and CDR2 from the germline V gene are WNHNN and SYGVQD (reference sequence). The CDR3 loop spans 13 amino acids. The CDR3 bases are TGCGCCAGCAGTCATACTAGCGCAGATACGCAGTATTTT. Its translation: CASSHTSADTQYF.

The chain couples TRBV5-1 to TRBJ2-4, with 11 bases lining up with TRBD2. The CDR3 spans 17 residues. Germline lookup yields CDR1 SGHRS and CDR2 YFSETQ. The V segment lost 4 bases and the J segment 0 bases; nucleotides outside the gene matches: 6. CDR3 loop: CASSRNSGREAKNIQYF. In nucleotides, the CDR3 is TGCGCCAGCAGCCGGAATAGCGGGAGGGAAGCCAAAAACATTCAGTACTTC.

The rearrangement joins TRBV18 to TRBJ2-1; 9 nucleotides agree with TRBD1. There are 14 residues in the CDR3. The germline CDR1 and CDR2 sequences are KGHSH and LQKENI. The ends lost 6 bases at V and 9 bases at J; junction bases unmatched: 9. CDR3 sequence: CASSLGQGLGEQFF. Here the CDR3 DNA reads TGTGCCAGCTCGCTTGGACAGGGGCTTGGTGAGCAGTTCTTC. Supplemented by reference TRBV18 and TRBJ2-1, the full variable domain reads NAGVMQNPRHLVRRRGQEARLRCSPMKGHSHVYWYRQLPEEGLKFMVYLQKENIIDESGMPKERFSAEFPKEGPSILRIQQVVRGDSAAYFCASSLGQGLGEQFFGPGTRLTVL.

The chain has TRBV10-1 and TRBJ2-1; D remains unclear. CDR1 WNHNN and CDR2 SYGVQD come from the germline V gene (reference sequence). Trimming removed 0 bases at V and 4 bases at J, with 13 bases between. The CDR3 runs 16 residues. CDR3 residues: CASSESETSRYNEQFF. CDR3 bases: TGCGCCAGCAGTGAGTCGGAGACTTCTAGGTACAATGAGCAGTTCTTC.

The rearrangement joins TRBV27 to TRBJ1-5; 7 bases are shared with TRBD1. The junction had 1 base not matched to a gene; V was cut back by 2 bases and J by 3 bases. This CDR3 has 14 amino acids. Germline V gene lookup returns CDR1 MNHEY and CDR2 SMNVEV (reference sequence). As DNA, the CDR3 is TGTGCCAGCAGTTTAACAGGGGCCAATCAGCCCCAGCATTTT. This encodes CASSLTGANQPQHF.

Only one count was recorded for this clone. The CDR3: CASGTLGGYSYEQYF. CDR3 DNA sequence: TGTGCCAGCGGAACTCTGGGGGGTTATAGCTACGAGCAGTACTTC. The chain carries TRBV7-6 and TRBJ2-7; D possibly corresponds to TRBD2 (6 bases). The CDR3 sequence is 15 residues long. Germline CDR1 and CDR2: SGHVS and FNYEAQ. The V and J ends lost 8 bases and 3 bases respectively, with 20 bases between them.

The genes are TRBV7-2 and TRBJ1-4; no reliable D call. The CDR3 is 14 amino acids. Germline V gene data show CDR1 as SGHTA and CDR2 as FQGNSA. V gave up 1 base and J gave up 4 bases, with 7 bases separating them. CDR3 bases: TGTGCCAGCAGCTTAGGGCCGGGTAATGAAAAACTGTTTTTT. It codes for CASSLGPGNEKLFF.

The chain is built from TRBV19 and TRBJ2-3; 8 nucleotides agree with TRBD1. Per the germline V gene, CDR1 is LNHDA and CDR2 is SQIVND (reference sequence). The CDR3 covers 19 residues. With V trimmed by 0 bases and J by 5 bases, 16 bases remained unmatched. The CDR3 sequence: CASSIDTPGTGGARDTQYF. CDR3 DNA sequence: TGTGCCAGTAGTATAGATACGCCCGGGACAGGTGGGGCGAGAGATACGCAGTATTTT.

This clone came up a few times. The V and J genes are TRBV5-1 and TRBJ2-1; 12 bases match TRBD2. From germline, CDR1 is SGHRS and CDR2 YFSETQ. J was trimmed by 5 bases and V by 4 bases; bases with no gene match: 4. The CDR3 has 15 amino acids. The CDR3 loop reads CASSITSGGNNEQFF. The CDR3 region has the DNA TGCGCCAGCAGCATTACTAGCGGGGGGAACAATGAGCAGTTCTTC.

This rearrangement joins TRBV28 to TRBJ2-7; possibly TRBD2 for D (5 bases). The CDR3 is 15 residues long. Germline CDR1 reads MDHEN; CDR2 reads SYDVKM. V was trimmed by 3 bases and J by 5 bases, leaving 17 bases between them. CDR3 sequence reads: CASSFSMFFGNEQYF. The DNA of the CDR3 is TGTGCCAGCAGTTTCTCGATGTTCTTCGGGAACGAGCAGTACTTC.

This chain links TRBV15 with TRBJ1-6, with D hard to call. This CDR3 contains 14 residues. The germline CDR1 and CDR2 sequences are LNHNV and YYDKDF (reference sequence). V was clipped by 1 base and J by 14 bases, with 15 bases between them. CDR3 region: CATSRGATQYALHF. Written as DNA, the CDR3 is TGTGCCACCAGCAGAGGGGCTACGCAGTATGCCCTCCACTTT.

V usage is TRBV6-4 and J usage is TRBJ2-1; 14 nucleotides align to TRBD2. This CDR3 comprises 14 residues. V lost 5 bases and J lost 8; bases outside the gene matches: 2. Germline CDR1 reads MRHNA; CDR2 reads SNTAGT. CDR3 amino acids: CASSQGLAGDEQFF. Here the CDR3 DNA reads TGTGCCAGCAGTCAGGGACTAGCGGGAGATGAGCAGTTCTTC.

The J gene is TRBJ2-2, the V gene TRBV18; 9 bases match TRBD2. This CDR3 comprises 18 residues. V shed 6 bases and J 3 bases; nucleotides not matched to a gene: 14. Germline V gene sequence: CDR1 KGHSH, CDR2 LQKENI. Here the CDR3 DNA reads TGTGCCAGCTCGCCCCTCCAGGCGGGAGGGTCTGACACCGGGGAGCTGTTTTTT. Translated: CASSPLQAGGSDTGELFF. Variable domain in full (rest from reference TRBV18 and TRBJ2-2): NAGVMQNPRHLVRRRGQEARLRCSPMKGHSHVYWYRQLPEEGLKFMVYLQKENIIDESGMPKERFSAEFPKEGPSILRIQQVVRGDSAAYFCASSPLQAGGSDTGELFFGEGSRLTVL.

J is TRBJ2-1 and V is TRBV18, with 10 bases fitting TRBD2. Germline V gene lookup returns CDR1 KGHSH and CDR2 LQKENI. The CDR3 sequence is 15 residues long. V lost 3 bases and J lost 9; bases outside the gene matches: 8. In DNA, the CDR3 is TGTGCCAGCTCACCGACTAGCGGGTGGGGCCCTGAGCAGTTCTTC. Residues: CASSPTSGWGPEQFF.

A single count supports this clone. This chain connects TRBV7-2 to TRBJ2-5; unclear D gene. V lost 1 base, J lost 1 base, and 16 bases lay in between. CDR3 size: 17 residues. Germline lookup yields CDR1 SGHTA and CDR2 FQGNSA. CDR3 bases: TGTGCCAGCAGCTTAGTAACATTGGGCCAGCCCCAAGAGACCCAGTACTTC. Translation gives CASSLVTLGQPQETQYF.

V gene TRBV7-6 combines with J gene TRBJ2-2; 8 nucleotides align to TRBD1. Germline CDR1 SGHVS, CDR2 FNYEAQ. Trimming removed 1 base from V and 0 bases from J; junction bases left unmatched: 1. The CDR3 has 16 amino acids. The CDR3 nucleotides are TGTGCCAGCAGCTTAGAGGACAGGGCGAACACCGGGGAGCTGTTTTTT. Its translation is CASSLEDRANTGELFF.

This chain uses TRBV7-2 with TRBJ2-7, with 8 nucleotides matching TRBD1. This CDR3 has 14 amino acids. Trimming at V came to 4 bases and at J to 4 bases, leaving 6 bases not matched to a gene. Germline V gene sequence: CDR1 SGHTA, CDR2 FQGNSA. The CDR3 DNA reads as TGTGCCAGCAGCTACGACAGGGGACCGTACGAGCAGTACTTC. It specifies CASSYDRGPYEQYF.

The V call is TRBV27, the J call TRBJ2-5, with D possibly TRBD1 on 5 matching bases. Looked up from germline, CDR1 is MNHEY and CDR2 is SMNVEV (reference sequence). V lost 2 bases, J lost 5 bases, and 12 bases lay in between. The CDR3 runs to 14 residues. CDR3 nucleotide sequence: TGTGCCAGCAGTTTACAAGGGGTCAGGGAGACCCAGTACTTC. Residues: CASSLQGVRETQYF.

Remarks on this clone: The junction departs from the called germline gene at one end, perhaps through a read error. The J gene is TRBJ1-1, the V gene TRBV6-1; 8 nucleotides agree with TRBD1. CDR3 length equals 12 residues. The germline gives CDR1 MNHNS, CDR2 SASEGT. CDR3 amino acids: CASSEDGQGRVF. The CDR3 DNA reads as TGTGCCAGCAGTGAAGATGGACAGGGAAGGGTCTTT.

This rearrangement joins TRBV6-6 to TRBJ1-1, with unresolved D. Between the trimmed V and J ends, which lost 7 bases and 10 bases, there was a span of 16 bases. Germline loops: CDR1 MNHNY, CDR2 SVGAGI (reference sequence). This CDR3 has 12 amino acids. The chain's CDR3 is CASITLGSGAFF. CDR3 coding DNA: TGTGCCAGCATCACACTGGGTTCAGGAGCTTTCTTT.

The V gene is TRBV4-1, the J gene TRBJ1-1; weak D call: TRBD1 (5 bases). V lost 5 bases, J lost 1 base, and 8 bases lay in between. Germline CDR1 and CDR2: MGHRA and YSYEKL. CDR3 length: 13 residues. CDR3 sequence reads: CASSDTGNTEAFF. CDR3 bases: TGCGCCAGCAGCGATACAGGGAACACTGAAGCTTTCTTT.

J is TRBJ1-6 and V is TRBV13; 7 nucleotides agree with TRBD1. The V segment lost 4 bases and the J segment 7 bases; nucleotides outside the gene matches: 4. CDR3 length equals 14 residues. CDR1 and CDR2 from the germline V gene are PRHDT and FYEKMQ (reference sequence). CDR3 protein: CASSSGGGNSPLHF. Here the CDR3 DNA reads TGTGCCAGCAGCTCTGGAGGGGGCAATTCACCCCTCCACTTT.

This chain links TRBV16 with TRBJ2-7; the match to TRBD1 covers 7 bases. V shed 4 bases and J 0 bases; nucleotides not matched to a gene: 6. The germline CDR1 and CDR2 sequences are KGHSY and FQNENV. This CDR3 contains 15 residues. In DNA form, the CDR3 reads TGTGCCAGCAGCCCCCCGGGACAGAGCTCCTACGAGCAGTACTTC. Residues: CASSPPGQSSYEQYF.

V is TRBV10-2 and J is TRBJ2-1; no clear D gene. Trimming removed 6 bases from V and 11 bases from J, with 14 bases in between. The CDR3 runs to 12 residues. In germline, CDR1 is WSHSY, CDR2 SAAADI. The CDR3 is CASRDSLDKQFF. In DNA form, the CDR3 reads TGCGCCAGCAGGGATAGTTTAGACAAGCAGTTCTTC.

The V call is TRBV5-6, the J call TRBJ2-2, with 7 nucleotides matching TRBD1. V shed 3 bases and J 4 bases; nucleotides not matched to a gene: 6. CDR1 is SGHDT, CDR2 YYEEEE, per germline. The CDR3 sequence is 15 residues long. The CDR3 protein is CASSSASGGTGELFF. Here the CDR3 DNA reads TGTGCCAGCAGCTCCGCCTCAGGGGGCACCGGGGAGCTGTTTTTT.

This sequence joins TRBV5-1 and TRBJ2-1; D possibly corresponds to TRBD1 (6 bases). Germline assignment: CDR1 SGHRS and CDR2 YFSETQ. With 0 bases removed from V and 7 bases from J, the gap between germline ends came to 17 bases. CDR3 length: 16 residues. Here the CDR3 DNA reads TGCGCCAGCAGCTTGGAAGCCTCAGGGGCGCCTAATGAGCAGTTCTTC. This sequence encodes CASSLEASGAPNEQFF.

The V gene is TRBV7-2, the J gene TRBJ2-2, with D possibly matching TRBD2 (6 bases). CDR3 length: 17 residues. Trimming stripped 1 base from V and 3 bases from J, with 15 bases between. Germline CDR1 SGHTA, CDR2 FQGNSA. CDR3 DNA sequence: TGTGCCAGCAGCTTAGAGTTTTCCGGGGGAGACACCGGGGAGCTGTTTTTT. It is translated as CASSLEFSGGDTGELFF.

The CDR3 is CAIRRTSGIPYEQYF. Here the CDR3 DNA reads TGTGCCATCAGGCGGACTAGCGGGATTCCCTACGAGCAGTACTTC. This chain links TRBV10-3 with TRBJ2-7, with TRBD2 matching 12 bases. The V gene end was trimmed by 6 bases and the J gene end by 2 bases; junction bases not matched to a gene: 5. Germline V gives CDR1 ENHRY, CDR2 SYGVKD. There are 15 residues in the CDR3.

This chain links TRBV19 with TRBJ2-1; 11 nucleotides agree with TRBD2. Germline values: CDR1 LNHDA, CDR2 SQIVND (reference sequence). V was pared by 4 bases and J by 6 bases, with 5 bases of the junction left unmatched. The CDR3 is made up of 15 amino acids. The CDR3: CASSNPGLAANEQFF. The CDR3 nucleotides read TGTGCCAGTAGTAACCCGGGACTAGCGGCCAATGAGCAGTTCTTC.

V and J are TRBV7-9 and TRBJ2-7; 12 nucleotides align to TRBD2. Germline V gives CDR1 SEHNR, CDR2 FQNEAQ (reference sequence). After removal of 5 bases from V and 4 bases from J, the junction contained 6 bases not matched to a gene. The CDR3 runs 15 residues. The CDR3 DNA follows: TGTGCCAGCAGCCCGACTAGCGGGAGACTTTACGAGCAGTACTTC. This encodes CASSPTSGRLYEQYF.